This T cell receptor beta chain was profiled in a study of blood T cell repertoires in COVID-19. Unmatched junction bases numbered 5, after V lost 0 bases and J lost 4 bases. The CDR3 runs 16 residues. Germline values: CDR1 SEHNR, CDR2 FQNEAQ (reference sequence). Seattle enrolled patients during active infection and tracked them longitudinally. This clone came up once. Measured with immunoSEQ multiplex PCR; TCRdb has only the in-frame clones, and not every one. This table has approximately 230,000 clones, 70% to 90% appearing once. This receptor was taken from a woman aged 30 to 39 with COVID-19, enrolled during active disease. Sequenced input: peripheral blood. This chain uses TRBV7-9 with TRBJ2-2; TRBD2 matches 7 bases. The CDR3 is CASSLAVGEGTGELFF. CDR3 in DNA: TGTGCCAGCAGCTTAGCTGTCGGGGAGGGCACCGGGGAGCTGTTTTTT.